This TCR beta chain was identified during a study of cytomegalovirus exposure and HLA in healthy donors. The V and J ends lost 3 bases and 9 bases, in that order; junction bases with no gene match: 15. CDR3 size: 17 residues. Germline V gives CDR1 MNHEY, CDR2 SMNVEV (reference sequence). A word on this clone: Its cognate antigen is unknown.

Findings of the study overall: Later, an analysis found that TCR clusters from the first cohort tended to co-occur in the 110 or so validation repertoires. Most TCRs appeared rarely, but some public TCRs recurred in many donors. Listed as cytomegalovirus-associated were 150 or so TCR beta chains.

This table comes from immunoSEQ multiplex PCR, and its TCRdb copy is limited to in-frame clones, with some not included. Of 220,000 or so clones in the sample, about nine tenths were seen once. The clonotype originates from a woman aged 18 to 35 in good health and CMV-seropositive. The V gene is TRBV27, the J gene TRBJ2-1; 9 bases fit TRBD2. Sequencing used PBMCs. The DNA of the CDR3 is TGTGCCAGCAGTTTTCCCCGGGGGGCGGGAGGGCCCAGTGAGCAGTTCTTC. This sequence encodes CASSFPRGAGGPSEQFF.